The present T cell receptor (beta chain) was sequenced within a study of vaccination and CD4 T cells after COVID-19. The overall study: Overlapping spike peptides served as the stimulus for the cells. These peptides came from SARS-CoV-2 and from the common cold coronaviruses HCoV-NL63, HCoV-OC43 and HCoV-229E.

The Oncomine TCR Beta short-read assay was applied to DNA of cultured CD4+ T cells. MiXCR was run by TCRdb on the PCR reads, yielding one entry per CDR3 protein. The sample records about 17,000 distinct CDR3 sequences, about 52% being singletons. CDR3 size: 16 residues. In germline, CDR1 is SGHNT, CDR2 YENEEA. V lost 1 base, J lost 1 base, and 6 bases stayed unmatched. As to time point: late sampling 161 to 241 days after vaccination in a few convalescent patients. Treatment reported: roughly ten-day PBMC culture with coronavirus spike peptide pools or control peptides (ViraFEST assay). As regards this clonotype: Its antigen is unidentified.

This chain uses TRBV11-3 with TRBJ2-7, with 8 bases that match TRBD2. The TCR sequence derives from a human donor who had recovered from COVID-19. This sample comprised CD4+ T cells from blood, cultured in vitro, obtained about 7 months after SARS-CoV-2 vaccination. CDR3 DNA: TGTGCCAGCAGCTTAGTGGGTGGGACTAGATCCTACGAGCAGTACTTC. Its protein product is CASSLVGGTRSYEQYF.